These T cell receptor beta chains were read from a single sample in a study of graft-versus-host responses after intestinal transplantation. Some clones are missing from TCRdb's copy, which holds only in-frame ones; the method was immunoSEQ multiplex PCR. The profile covers approximately 68,000 clones, with around 90% appearing a single time and less than 4.5% taken by the ten largest. These receptors have no identified antigens. The source was unstimulated CD8+ T cells sorted from spleen or lymph node cells, collected before transplant. The receptors originated from a human donor who was the organ donor for an intestinal transplant. The CDR3 runs from the conserved cysteine through the conserved F or W. D genes are given only for firm matches. Clone size is not always given. Where it is, it says once, few, many or a class for expanded clones.

V	D	size	length	J	DNA	CDR3
TRBV4-3	TRBD2	NA	15	TRBJ2-1	TGCGCCAGCAGCCAATTTGCGGGGGGGAACAATGAGCAGTTCTTC	CASSQFAGGNNEQFF
TRBV9	NA	NA	14	TRBJ2-5	TGTGCCAGCAGCGTAGGAGCAGGGTGGGAGACCCAGTACTTC	CASSVGAGWETQYF
TRBV6-6	NA	NA	13	TRBJ2-5	TGTGCCAGCAGTTACTGGGGGCGCGGGACCCAGTACTTC	CASSYWGRGTQYF
TRBV7-9	NA	NA	14	TRBJ1-2	TGTGCCAGCAATATGAGAGGGCAGGACTATGGCTACACCTTC	CASNMRGQDYGYTF
TRBV2	NA	NA	16	TRBJ1-2	TGTGCCAGCAGTGAACTGGGGGCCTCTCGGATCTATGGCTACACCTTC	CASSELGASRIYGYTF
TRBV6-1	TRBD2	NA	14	TRBJ2-2	TGTGCAGCACCAGCGGGGTCGAACACCGGGGAGCTGTTTTTT	CAAPAGSNTGELFF
TRBV19	TRBD1	NA	17	TRBJ1-1	TGTGCCAGTAGTCGTGTCCCGGGACAGCATATGAACACTGAAGCTTTCTTT	CASSRVPGQHMNTEAFF
TRBV7-8	NA	NA	15	TRBJ1-1	TGTGCCAGCAGCTTAGATGGGGCTATGAACACTGAAGCTTTCTTT	CASSLDGAMNTEAFF
TRBV4-1	NA	NA	15	TRBJ1-2	TGCGCCAGCAGCCAAGATCGGGCCAGGGCCTATGGCTACACCTTC	CASSQDRARAYGYTF
TRBV6-4	NA	few	16	TRBJ2-6	TGTGCCAGCAGTGACTCTCCCGGGGCTGGGGCCAACGTCCTGACTTTC	CASSDSPGAGANVLTF
TRBV28	NA	few	13	TRBJ1-6	TGTGCCAGCAGTTTGGCGGGAGCGGCACCCCTCCACTTT	CASSLAGAAPLHF
TRBV2	NA	NA	14	TRBJ1-2	TGTGCCAGCAGTGAAGCTGGACAGTCCTATGGCTACACCTTC	CASSEAGQSYGYTF
TRBV7-9	TRBD1	NA	13	TRBJ1-2	TGTGCCAGCAGCCCCCCGACAGGGTATGGCTACACCTTC	CASSPPTGYGYTF
TRBV27	NA	NA	14	TRBJ1-1	TGTGCCAGCAGTTTATCTTCATGGGACATTGAAGCTTTCTTT	CASSLSSWDIEAFF
TRBV7-9	TRBD1	NA	16	TRBJ1-2	TGTGCCAGCAGCTCTCACCCGATAGGGACAGCTTATGGCTACACCTTC	CASSSHPIGTAYGYTF
TRBV4-1	NA	NA	16	TRBJ1-2	TGCGCCAGCAGCCAACGGGGGGGGTTGGGGGAGGATGGCTACACCTTC	CASSQRGGLGEDGYTF
TRBV4-3	NA	NA	15	TRBJ1-1	TGCGCCAGCAGCCAAGATCAGGGATCGCGGACTGAAGCTTTCTTT	CASSQDQGSRTEAFF
TRBV7-9	NA	NA	13	TRBJ1-5	TGTGCCAGCAGCTTATCCGAGAATCAGCCCCAGCATTTT	CASSLSENQPQHF